Listed here are 21 T cell receptor beta chains from one sample, sequenced in a study of cytomegalovirus exposure and HLA in healthy donors. The PCR used 60 Vbeta and 13 Jbeta primers. TCRdb keeps only in-frame clones here, not all; method: immunoSEQ multiplex PCR. The table includes some 160,000 clones, nearly 80% detected once. The sequenced material came from PBMCs. Receptors were obtained from a woman aged 25 to 45 in good health and CMV-seronegative.

The chain is built from TRBV18 and TRBJ2-1, with 7 bases matching TRBD1. The CDR3 sequence is 15 residues long. In germline, CDR1 is KGHSH, CDR2 LQKENI. V shed 1 base, J shed 4 bases, and the junction held 4 bases outside the gene matches. The CDR3 DNA reads TGTGCCAGCTCACCACAAGGGGGCAGGTACAATGAGCAGTTCTTC. This encodes CASSPQGGRYNEQFF.

The chain employs TRBV28 and TRBJ2-7; TRBD1 matches at 8 bases. The V segment lost 3 bases and the J segment 3 bases; nucleotides outside the gene matches: 1. Germline CDR1 is MDHEN and CDR2 is SYDVKM. The CDR3 loop spans 13 amino acids. The CDR3 loop is CASSFDRGYEQYF. DNA of the CDR3: TGTGCCAGCAGTTTCGACAGGGGCTACGAGCAGTACTTC.

The chain couples TRBV6-6 to TRBJ1-2, with D possibly TRBD1 on 6 matching bases. V lost 5 bases, J lost 5 bases, and 18 bases lay in between. Germline V gives CDR1 MNHNY, CDR2 SVGAGI (reference sequence). The CDR3 totals 15 residues. This chain's CDR3 is CASSDTRTVLYGYTF. CDR3 sequence (DNA): TGTGCCAGCAGTGACACCAGGACAGTTCTTTATGGCTACACCTTC.

The sample holds one count of this clone. The V gene is TRBV5-5, the J gene TRBJ1-1, with D possibly being TRBD1 (5 bases). CDR3 size: 14 residues. V was pared by 6 bases and J by 1 base, with 13 bases between. Germline V gene sequence: CDR1 SGHKS, CDR2 YYEKEE (reference sequence). CDR3 DNA: TGTGCCAGCACGTTAAGGGGAACGAACACTGAAGCTTTCTTT. Its translation is CASTLRGTNTEAFF.

This chain uses TRBV5-6 with TRBJ1-6; the D is unclear. The germline CDR1 and CDR2 sequences are SGHDT and YYEEEE. Trimming took off 4 bases at V and 4 bases at J, with 15 bases between the two ends. The CDR3 length is 16 residues. The CDR3 is CASSQRGGSYNSPLHF. Written as DNA, the CDR3 is TGTGCCAGCAGCCAGCGAGGTGGTTCGTATAATTCACCCCTCCACTTT.

Only a few counts were recorded for this clone. The J gene is TRBJ1-6, the V gene TRBV4-3; no reliable D call. CDR3 length: 14 residues. The V gene lost 0 bases and the J gene lost 9 bases, with 9 bases spanning the gap. The germline gives CDR1 LGHNA, CDR2 YSLEER. This CDR3 reads CASSQEVGVSPLHF. Written as DNA, the CDR3 is TGCGCCAGCAGCCAAGAGGTCGGGGTTTCACCCCTCCACTTT.

The V gene is TRBV11-2, the J gene TRBJ2-3, with 9 bases that match TRBD2. From germline, CDR1 is SGHAT and CDR2 FQNNGV. The V gene end was trimmed by 8 bases and the J gene end by 2 bases; junction bases not matched to a gene: 5. CDR3 length: 14 amino acids. DNA of the CDR3: TGTGCCAGCCGGAGCGGGGGGACCACAGATACGCAGTATTTT. Its translation is CASRSGGTTDTQYF.

This rearrangement joins TRBV5-1 to TRBJ2-1; possible D gene TRBD2, 5 bases. Germline V gives CDR1 SGHRS, CDR2 YFSETQ. The CDR3 contains 13 residues. The germline V and J ends were trimmed by 4 bases and 10 bases, with 15 bases remaining between them. In DNA form, the CDR3 reads TGCGCCAGCAGCCCTAGGCCAGCGGCCGAGCAGTTCTTC. Translation gives CASSPRPAAEQFF.

This chain joins TRBV5-4 and TRBJ1-2; TRBD1 matches at 7 bases. The V gene end was trimmed by 2 bases and the J gene end by 3 bases; junction bases not matched to a gene: 4. CDR1 is SGHNT and CDR2 is YYREEE in the germline V gene (reference sequence). The CDR3 runs 14 residues. The DNA of the CDR3 is TGTGCCAGCAGCTTCCCTGACAGGGACTATGGCTACACCTTC. Protein sequence: CASSFPDRDYGYTF.

This rearrangement joins TRBV7-2 to TRBJ2-7, with a tentative D call TRBD2 (6 bases). The CDR3 runs 15 residues. V lost 0 bases and J lost 5, with 14 bases in between. The V gene's germline CDR1 is SGHTA and CDR2 FQGNSA. The CDR3 spells CASSLAAGSGHEQYF. In DNA, the CDR3 is TGTGCCAGCAGCTTAGCTGCGGGGTCGGGCCACGAGCAGTACTTC. The full variable domain, its missing parts supplied by reference TRBV7-2 and TRBJ2-7, is GAGVSQSPSNKVTEKGKDVELRCDPISGHTALYWYRQSLGQGLEFLIYFQGNSAPDKSGLPSDRFSAERTGGSVSTLTIQRTQQEDSAVYLCASSLAAGSGHEQYFGPGTRLTVT.

The chain employs TRBV5-1 and TRBJ1-1; D gene ambiguous. V was trimmed by 4 bases and J by 6 bases, leaving 22 bases between them. The CDR3 spans 16 residues. CDR1 SGHRS and CDR2 YFSETQ come from the germline V gene. This CDR3 reads CASSSLAGRAGSEAFF. For the CDR3, the DNA is TGCGCCAGCAGCAGCTTAGCGGGGAGAGCGGGGTCTGAAGCTTTCTTT.

The chain employs TRBV19 and TRBJ1-4; a possible D gene is TRBD1 (6 bases). V lost 3 bases and J 7 bases, leaving 15 bases between the germline ends. The CDR3 totals 15 residues. Germline V gives CDR1 LNHDA, CDR2 SQIVND (reference sequence). The CDR3 here is CASSIGQGIGEKLFF. CDR3 nucleotides: TGTGCCAGTAGTATCGGGCAGGGGATAGGTGAAAAACTGTTTTTT.

This chain joins TRBV19 and TRBJ2-1, with a possible D match to TRBD2 (6 bases). The V gene's germline CDR1 is LNHDA and CDR2 SQIVND (reference sequence). This CDR3 region has 16 residues. The V and J ends lost 2 bases and 1 base respectively, with 12 bases between them. In DNA form, the CDR3 reads TGTGCCAGTAGTATATGGGGGGACCCTTCCTACAATGAGCAGTTCTTC. It encodes CASSIWGDPSYNEQFF.

This chain connects TRBV5-1 to TRBJ2-3, with 9 bases fitting TRBD2. The germline CDR1 and CDR2 sequences are SGHRS and YFSETQ. This CDR3 region has 14 residues. V dropped 3 bases and J dropped 2; count of bases not matched to a gene: 1. The CDR3 DNA reads TGCGCCAGCAGCTCGGGACTAGCCACAGATACGCAGTATTTT. Its translation is CASSSGLATDTQYF.

The chain joins TRBV5-6 to TRBJ2-2; no clear D gene. There are 13 residues in the CDR3. Trimming took off 6 bases at V and 5 bases at J, with 11 bases between the two ends. In germline, CDR1 is SGHDT, CDR2 YYEEEE. The CDR3: CASTRLGTGELFF. The CDR3 DNA is TGTGCCAGCACCAGGTTAGGTACCGGGGAGCTGTTTTTT.

The rearrangement links TRBV5-4 to TRBJ1-2; the match to TRBD1 covers 7 bases. V lost 2 bases and J lost 4; bases outside the gene matches: 5. This CDR3 has 14 amino acids. The germline V gene encodes CDR1 SGHNT and CDR2 YYREEE (reference sequence). CDR3 in amino acids: CASSFGGQPYGYTF. CDR3 in DNA: TGTGCCAGCAGCTTTGGGGGACAGCCCTATGGCTACACCTTC.

This clone appeared a few times. The V call is TRBV2, the J call TRBJ1-2; D may be TRBD1 (5 bases). V was shortened by 10 bases and J by 0 bases, with 9 bases between the two germline ends. Germline loops: CDR1 SNHLY, CDR2 FYNNEI. This CDR3 has 12 residues. The CDR3 DNA follows: TGTGCCAAGACAGTCCCTAACTATGGCTACACCTTC. Translating gives CAKTVPNYGYTF. Variable domain in full (rest from reference TRBV2 and TRBJ1-2): EPEVTQTPSHQVTQMGQEVILRCVPISNHLYFYWYRQILGQKVEFLVSFYNNEISEKSEIFDDQFSVERPDGSNFTLKIRSTKLEDSAMYFCAKTVPNYGYTFGSGTRLTVV.

In nucleotides, the CDR3 is TGTGCCAGTAGTACAAATCGACGCCTTAGGGGAGCTTTCTTT. It codes for CASSTNRRLRGAFF. The chain has TRBV19 and TRBJ1-1; D may be TRBD1 (5 bases). Trimming left V 4 bases short and J 10 bases short, with 19 bases between. The CDR3 runs to 14 residues. CDR1 and CDR2 (germline): LNHDA, SQIVND (reference sequence).

The chain couples TRBV11-2 to TRBJ2-1; TRBD1 agrees at 7 bases. Germline lookup yields CDR1 SGHAT and CDR2 FQNNGV. This CDR3 spans 17 amino acids. Trimming at V came to 5 bases and at J to 5 bases, leaving 15 bases not matched to a gene. CDR3 sequence reads: CASSRILGGLRDNEQFF. The DNA for the CDR3 is TGTGCCAGCAGCCGGATACTAGGGGGCCTGCGTGACAATGAGCAGTTCTTC.

V usage is TRBV6-1 and J usage is TRBJ2-5, with D hard to call. Germline-derived CDR1 and CDR2 are MNHNS and SASEGT. V was clipped by 6 bases and J by 0 bases, with 14 bases between them. This CDR3 has 15 residues. The CDR3 sequence: CASSIGFSYQETQYF. CDR3 DNA sequence: TGTGCCAGCAGCATTGGCTTCTCGTACCAAGAGACCCAGTACTTC.

This chain links TRBV23-1 with TRBJ1-2; maybe TRBD1 (5 bases). TRBV23-1 is given ORF status, its function remaining uncertain. Between the trimmed V and J ends, which lost 4 bases and 2 bases, there was a span of 11 bases. The CDR3 extends over 14 amino acids. DNA for the CDR3: TGCGCCAGCAGTCCAGACAGATTAAACTATGGCTACACCTTC. It encodes CASSPDRLNYGYTF.